The 20 T cell receptor beta chains reported below all come from one sample, sequenced in a study of blood T cell repertoires in COVID-19. Measured with immunoSEQ multiplex PCR; TCRdb has only the in-frame clones, and not every one. The sample lists 120,000 to 150,000 clones, about four fifths seen once, with approximately 14% in the top ten. The sequenced sample was peripheral blood. The receptors were sampled from a man at least 80 years old with acute or convalescent COVID-19.

The V and J genes are TRBV30 and TRBJ1-3, with D unclear. CDR3 length: 17 residues. Germline V CDR1 and CDR2: GTSNPN, SVGIG (reference sequence). V lost 0 bases to trimming and J lost 3 bases, with 18 bases between them. CDR3 amino acids: CAWSVSGVRASGNTIYF. The CDR3 DNA sequence: TGTGCCTGGAGTGTCTCCGGGGTACGGGCTAGTGGAAACACCATATATTTT.

The chain links TRBV5-4 to TRBJ1-1; 8 bases align to TRBD1. In germline, CDR1 is SGHNT, CDR2 YYREEE (reference sequence). The CDR3 loop spans 15 amino acids. V was pared by 5 bases and J by 1 base, with 7 bases of the junction left unmatched. CDR3 sequence (DNA): TGTGCCAGCAGGCAACAGGGGGAGGGGAACACTGAAGCTTTCTTT. Residues: CASRQQGEGNTEAFF.

The V and J genes are TRBV24-1 and TRBJ2-3; D is undetermined. The length of the CDR3 is 13 residues. Trimming took 9 bases from V and 6 from J, leaving 15 bases between them. Germline V CDR1 and CDR2: KGHDR, SFDVKD. CDR3 loop: CATQSGAPDTQYF. The CDR3 region has the DNA TGTGCCACCCAGTCCGGAGCCCCGGATACGCAGTATTTT.

CDR3 coding DNA: TGTGCCACCAGCGGGGACAGGGGCAATGAAAAACTGTTTTTT. This codes for CATSGDRGNEKLFF. The rearrangement uses TRBV15 and TRBJ1-4; 10 bases are shared with TRBD1. The CDR3 totals 14 residues. From germline, CDR1 is LNHNV and CDR2 YYDKDF (reference sequence). V dropped 5 bases and J dropped 5; count of bases not matched to a gene: 2.

V usage is TRBV19 and J usage is TRBJ1-1, with 7 bases that match TRBD1. The J segment lost 6 bases and the V segment lost 1 base, leaving 5 bases of the junction unmatched. Germline V gives CDR1 LNHDA, CDR2 SQIVND (reference sequence). The CDR3 is 14 amino acids. The CDR3 reads CASSIGQGSSEAFF. For the CDR3, the DNA is TGTGCCAGTAGTATAGGACAGGGTTCGTCTGAAGCTTTCTTT.

The rearrangement links TRBV7-9 to TRBJ1-1; D gene unclear. Germline-derived CDR1 and CDR2 are SEHNR and FQNEAQ (reference sequence). The CDR3 consists of 14 residues. The V end was cut by 2 bases, the J end by 1 base, with 8 bases between. The CDR3 nucleotides are TGTGCCAGCAGCTTACTACGAGGGAACACTGAAGCTTTCTTT. It codes for CASSLLRGNTEAFF. Full variable domain (missing parts from reference TRBV7-9 and TRBJ1-1): DTGVSQNPRHKITKRGQNVTFRCDPISEHNRLYWYRQTLGQGPEFLTYFQNEAQLEKSRLLSDRFSAERPKGSFSTLEIQRTEQGDSAMYLCASSLLRGNTEAFFGQGTRLTVV.

The count of this clone is one. The chain couples TRBV5-1 to TRBJ2-7; D might be TRBD2 (6 bases). The length of the CDR3 is 14 residues. V shed 2 bases and J shed 6 bases, with 15 bases lying between them. Germline V lookup: CDR1 SGHRS, CDR2 YFSETQ. The CDR3: CASSLTGQEGEQYF. CDR3 coding DNA: TGCGCCAGCAGCTTAACAGGCCAGGAGGGCGAGCAGTACTTC.

The genes are TRBV6-5 and TRBJ1-2; possibly TRBD1 for D (5 bases). V was shortened by 2 bases and J by 2 bases, with 9 bases between the two germline ends. CDR1 is MNHEY and CDR2 is SVGAGI in the germline V gene. The CDR3 consists of 14 residues. CDR3 nucleotides: TGTGCCAGCAGTTACGGGGCAGGGAACTATGGCTACACCTTC. Translation gives CASSYGAGNYGYTF.

The chain uses TRBV5-1 and TRBJ1-4; D possibly corresponds to TRBD1 (6 bases). This CDR3 is built from 15 residues. CDR1 SGHRS and CDR2 YFSETQ come from the germline V gene. The V gene lost 0 bases and the J gene lost 10 bases, with 16 bases spanning the gap. The CDR3 protein is CASSLVTGYEGKLFF. As DNA, the CDR3 is TGCGCCAGCAGCTTGGTGACAGGTTATGAGGGAAAACTGTTTTTT.

The genes are TRBV28 and TRBJ1-5; D is unclear. From germline, CDR1 is MDHEN and CDR2 SYDVKM. The CDR3 is 15 amino acids. V lost 8 bases to trimming and J lost 0 bases, with 14 bases between them. The CDR3 is CASYSRRGSNQPQHF. Here the CDR3 DNA reads TGTGCCAGCTACTCGCGTCGGGGTAGCAATCAGCCCCAGCATTTT.

The chain has TRBV29-1 and TRBJ1-2; D is unclear. CDR3 length: 12 amino acids. Germline V gene data show CDR1 as SQVTM and CDR2 as ANQGSEA. V was shortened by 6 bases and J by 2 bases, with 10 bases between the two germline ends. This CDR3 is CSVHNSNYGYTF. The CDR3 nucleotides read TGCAGCGTCCACAATTCCAACTATGGCTACACCTTC.

The genes are TRBV6-6 and TRBJ2-5, with a tentative D call TRBD1 (6 bases). Germline lookup yields CDR1 MNHNY and CDR2 SVGAGI (reference sequence). The CDR3 spans 15 residues. V dropped 0 bases and J dropped 1 base, with 9 bases sitting between them. The CDR3 DNA follows: TGTGCCAGCAGTTACTCACAACAGGGCCAAGAGACCCAGTACTTC. It translates to CASSYSQQGQETQYF.

This sequence joins TRBV7-2 and TRBJ1-1; D is uncertain. Deletions cut 6 bases from V and 1 base from J, with 9 bases between. The CDR3 has 13 residues. Germline V gene lookup returns CDR1 SGHTA and CDR2 FQGNSA. The CDR3 nucleotides read TGTGCCAGCAGGTCCCAGTGGAACACTGAAGCTTTCTTT. This sequence encodes CASRSQWNTEAFF.

The rearrangement joins TRBV12-3 or TRBV12-4 to TRBJ1-5, with no clear D. There are 13 residues in the CDR3. The V end was cut by 3 bases, the J end by 0 bases, with 3 bases between. In DNA form, the CDR3 reads TGTGCCAGCAGTTTTTATAGCAATCAGCCCCAGCATTTT. Protein product: CASSFYSNQPQHF.

This chain joins TRBV18 and TRBJ1-4; 12 bases are a match to TRBD1. V shed 1 base, J shed 7 bases, and the junction held 4 bases outside the gene matches. In germline, CDR1 is KGHSH, CDR2 LQKENI. The CDR3 contains 16 residues. CDR3 in amino acids: CASSPLSGQGAEKLFF. In nucleotides, the CDR3 is TGTGCCAGCTCACCACTCTCGGGACAGGGGGCTGAAAAACTGTTTTTT.

The rearrangement joins TRBV6-6 to TRBJ2-3; 8 positions agree with TRBD1. This CDR3 is built from 17 residues. J lost 4 bases, V lost 5 bases, and 14 bases had no gene match. CDR1 is MNHNY and CDR2 is SVGAGI in the germline V gene (reference sequence). The CDR3 bases are TGTGCCAGCAGTCCACCTCCGAAGGACAGGGAACCAGATACGCAGTATTTT. Its protein product is CASSPPPKDREPDTQYF.

This clone was seen more than once but under ten times. The chain recombines TRBV7-9 with TRBJ1-4; TRBD1 might be the D (6 bases). CDR1 and CDR2 (germline): SEHNR, FQNEAQ (reference sequence). Trimming cost V 4 bases and J 8 bases, with 11 bases left between them. The CDR3 is 13 residues long. The CDR3 region has the DNA TGTGCCAGCAGCTGGGACATCGGAGAAAAACTGTTTTTT. It translates to CASSWDIGEKLFF.

The sample holds a few counts of this clone. The V call is TRBV10-1, the J call TRBJ1-1; the D gene is possibly TRBD1 (6 bases). This CDR3 is 12 amino acids long. Germline CDR1 and CDR2: WNHNN and SYGVQD (reference sequence). The V end was cut by 11 bases, the J end by 4 bases, with 14 bases between. The CDR3 is CAATKGGTEAFF. CDR3 in DNA: TGCGCCGCTACGAAAGGGGGCACTGAAGCTTTCTTT.

V and J are TRBV11-2 and TRBJ2-6; tentatively, D is TRBD1 (5 bases). The CDR3 spans 16 residues. CDR1 and CDR2 from the germline V gene are SGHAT and FQNNGV. V lost 1 base to trimming and J lost 4 bases, with 11 bases between them. The CDR3 sequence is CASSLVRGTGANVLTF. For the CDR3, the DNA is TGTGCCAGCAGCTTAGTAAGGGGTACCGGGGCCAACGTCCTGACTTTC.

The chain carries TRBV20-1 and TRBJ2-7; D ambiguous. The germline V gene encodes CDR1 DFQATT and CDR2 SNEGSKA (reference sequence). The CDR3 runs 11 residues. With 1 base removed from V and 6 bases from J, the gap between germline ends came to 7 bases. DNA for the CDR3: TGCAGTGCTAGAGGCACCGGCGAGCAGTACTTC. This encodes CSARGTGEQYF.